This T cell receptor beta chain was sequenced in a study of blood T cell repertoires in COVID-19. Looking at the study overall: Specimens from acute and convalescent COVID-19 originated in the United States, Italy and Spain.

The CDR3 is 15 amino acids. Germline trimming cut 4 bases from V and 3 bases from J; bases unmatched to any gene: 6. Germline V gene sequence: CDR1 SGHTA, CDR2 FQGNSA. Sequencing used immunoSEQ multiplex PCR; TCRdb keeps in-frame clones, though not all of them. The sample consists of approximately 23,000 clones, less than 95% of them appearing once. The receptor was isolated from a man in his 70s with acute or convalescent COVID-19. The chain joins TRBV7-2 to TRBJ1-2; 9 bases agree with TRBD1. Specimen: peripheral blood. This CDR3 reads CASSSRTGAHYGYTF. DNA of the CDR3: TGTGCCAGCAGCTCTAGGACAGGGGCGCACTATGGCTACACCTTC.